This T cell receptor beta chain was obtained from a study of TIL therapy for anti-PD-1-resistant metastatic lung cancer. This was the immunoSEQ v3 assay. The data were produced by immunoSEQ multiplex PCR, yet TCRdb's version contains in-frame clones alone and is incomplete. Among 54,000 or so clones listed, less than 75% were seen once. Time point: pre-treatment sample, taken before nivolumab and TIL therapy. The CDR3 loop spans 14 amino acids. Trimming left V 5 bases short and J 7 bases short, with 14 bases between. Germline CDR1 is SGHVS and CDR2 is FNYEAQ. This clonotype originated in a person aged 25-79 years with non-small cell lung cancer. The specimen comprised blood, sampled at baseline. V is TRBV7-6 and J is TRBJ1-4, with unresolved D. The CDR3 protein is CASSPAGRTEKLFF. For the CDR3, the DNA is TGTGCCAGCAGCCCGGCCGGGCGGACTGAAAAACTGTTTTTT.